This T cell receptor beta chain was obtained from a study of long-term antiretroviral therapy in people with HIV. At survey level, the immunoSEQ assay was run in its v3.0 version. This table comes from immunoSEQ multiplex PCR, and its TCRdb copy is limited to in-frame clones, with some not included. Of some 22,000 clones in the sample, 70% to 90% were seen once. Trimming removed 1 base at V and 4 bases at J, with 5 bases between. The germline V gene encodes CDR1 LGHNA and CDR2 YSLEER. CDR3 length: 14 amino acids. This clone showed up just a few times. Sequencing used unsorted PBMCs, obtained 0.6 years after starting antiretroviral therapy. This sequence originates from a man in his fifties or sixties with HIV. This chain uses TRBV4-3 with TRBJ1-6, with D uncertain. The CDR3 sequence: CASSQAPYNSPLHF. The DNA of the CDR3 is TGCGCCAGCAGCCAAGCGCCATATAATTCACCCCTCCACTTT.